Shown below are 27 T cell receptor beta chains from a single sample sequenced in a study of blood T cell repertoires in COVID-19. Produced via immunoSEQ multiplex PCR; TCRdb's table is partial and in-frame only. Altogether 150,000 to 200,000 clones are present, 85% being singletons, with the ten largest covering around 3.2%. The sequenced sample consisted of peripheral blood. The receptor source for this set is a human donor with acute or convalescent COVID-19. The donor label of this sample is uncertain.

The rearrangement links TRBV6-5 to TRBJ1-4; the D gene is possibly TRBD1 (5 bases). This CDR3 region has 15 residues. Trimming shortened V by 4 bases and J by 7 bases, and 16 bases separated the two germline ends. Per the germline V gene, CDR1 is MNHEY and CDR2 is SVGAGI. The CDR3 loop reads CASSSFGKGAEKLFF. The CDR3 DNA sequence: TGTGCCAGCAGTTCTTTTGGGAAAGGGGCTGAAAAACTGTTTTTT.

The chain uses TRBV3-1 (or the pseudogene TRBV3-2) and TRBJ1-4, with D tentatively TRBD1 (6 bases). The CDR3 extends over 16 amino acids. Trimming shortened V by 4 bases and J by 7 bases, and 19 bases separated the two germline ends. Germline assignment: CDR1 LGHDT and CDR2 YNNKEL (reference sequence). Here the CDR3 DNA reads TGTGCCAGCAGCCTACTAACCGGGGGGCAGCGTGAAAAACTGTTTTTT. Amino acids: CASSLLTGGQREKLFF.

This clone was counted once. This sequence joins TRBV9 and TRBJ1-1; tentative D call: TRBD1 (6 bases). The CDR3 extends over 13 amino acids. Germline V gene sequence: CDR1 SGDLS, CDR2 YYNGEE. Trimming shortened V by 1 base and J by 4 bases, and 8 bases separated the two germline ends. The CDR3 spells CASSVIRGTEAFF. The DNA of the CDR3 is TGTGCCAGCAGCGTAATCAGGGGCACTGAAGCTTTCTTT.

The chain carries TRBV3-1 (or the pseudogene TRBV3-2) and TRBJ1-3, with TRBD1 matching 9 bases. Germline V gene sequence: CDR1 LGHDT, CDR2 YNNKEL (reference sequence). The CDR3 has 19 residues. J gave up 2 bases and V 2 bases, and 13 bases lay outside the gene matches. CDR3 sequence (DNA): TGTGCCAGCAGCCAACAAACCGGGACAGGGAATTCGGCTGGAAACACCATATATTTT. This gives the protein CASSQQTGTGNSAGNTIYF.

This clone was picked up one time. The chain couples TRBV5-4 to TRBJ1-5; D is uncertain. This CDR3 has 15 amino acids. CDR1 and CDR2 (germline): SGHNT, YYREEE (reference sequence). Trimming pared 1 base from V and 4 bases from J, leaving 12 bases between. CDR3 region: CASSLSGQPNQPQHF. The CDR3 nucleotides are TGTGCCAGCAGCTTGTCTGGGCAGCCGAATCAGCCCCAGCATTTT.

The rearrangement links TRBV3-1 (or the pseudogene TRBV3-2) to TRBJ2-1; 7 nucleotides match TRBD1. Germline V gene sequence: CDR1 LGHDT, CDR2 YNNKEL (reference sequence). The CDR3 loop spans 14 amino acids. The trim removed 4 bases at V and 4 bases at J, leaving 4 bases unmatched. CDR3 protein: CASSPGQTYNEQFF. For the CDR3, the DNA is TGTGCCAGCAGCCCGGGACAGACTTACAATGAGCAGTTCTTC.

The V call is TRBV30, the J call TRBJ2-3; 8 bases agree with TRBD1. This CDR3 has 16 amino acids. CDR1 and CDR2 (germline): GTSNPN, SVGIG (reference sequence). The J segment lost 1 base and the V segment lost 2 bases, leaving 8 bases of the junction unmatched. The CDR3 sequence is CAWSPRTGTGTDTQYF. In DNA form, the CDR3 reads TGTGCCTGGAGTCCCCGGACAGGGACGGGCACAGATACGCAGTATTTT.

The gene calls are TRBV7-8 and TRBJ1-5; D not resolved. V lost 5 bases and J lost 4, with 9 bases in between. The CDR3 contains 13 residues. Germline V CDR1 and CDR2: SGHVS, FQNEAQ. The CDR3 DNA follows: TGTGCCAGCAGCAGCTTCGGGAATCAGCCCCAGCATTTT. This sequence encodes CASSSFGNQPQHF.

The rearrangement uses TRBV5-4 and TRBJ2-3, with 7 positions matching TRBD1. The CDR3 contains 17 residues. Germline trimming cut 4 bases from V and 3 bases from J; bases unmatched to any gene: 14. Germline V lookup: CDR1 SGHNT, CDR2 YYREEE (reference sequence). The DNA of the CDR3 is TGTGCCAGCAGCCTACCAGACAGGGATCAGGGAACAGATACGCAGTATTTT. Amino acid sequence: CASSLPDRDQGTDTQYF.

The chain is built from TRBV5-1 and TRBJ2-3; 12 bases are a match to TRBD2. The CDR3 is 17 amino acids. In germline, CDR1 is SGHRS, CDR2 YFSETQ. V was pared by 0 bases and J by 0 bases, with 2 bases of the junction left unmatched. The CDR3 region has the DNA TGCGCCAGCAGCTTGGGACTAGCGGGGGATAGCACAGATACGCAGTATTTT. Translating it yields CASSLGLAGDSTDTQYF.

Remarks on this clone: The same CDR3 can be traced to other DNA sequences in this sample. The chain is built from TRBV7-2 and TRBJ2-5; 8 bases match TRBD2. V was pared by 3 bases and J by 1 base, with 7 bases of the junction left unmatched. The V gene's germline CDR1 is SGHTA and CDR2 FQGNSA. The CDR3 is 16 amino acids. CDR3 DNA: TGTGCCAGCAGCTTTGGAGCTGGGACTAGCCAAGAGACCCAGTACTTC. Amino acid sequence: CASSFGAGTSQETQYF.

The gene calls are TRBV10-2 and TRBJ2-5; 8 nucleotides agree with TRBD1. V dropped 6 bases and J dropped 1; count of bases not matched to a gene: 7. Per the germline V gene, CDR1 is WSHSY and CDR2 is SAAADI. This CDR3 has 15 amino acids. The CDR3 is CASRQDRAIQETQYF. The CDR3 nucleotides are TGCGCCAGCAGACAGGACAGGGCTATCCAAGAGACCCAGTACTTC.

The rearrangement links TRBV19 to TRBJ1-2; 7 bases align to TRBD1. The CDR3 runs to 17 residues. After removal of 2 bases from V and 2 bases from J, the junction contained 11 bases not matched to a gene. Germline V gene sequence: CDR1 LNHDA, CDR2 SQIVND (reference sequence). The CDR3 spells CASSIPYLDRPNYGYTF. The CDR3 DNA is TGTGCCAGTAGTATACCCTACCTGGACAGGCCAAACTATGGCTACACCTTC.

The chain couples TRBV9 to TRBJ2-2, with D perhaps TRBD2 (6 bases). This CDR3 comprises 15 residues. The germline gives CDR1 SGDLS, CDR2 YYNGEE. Trimming took off 4 bases at V and 0 bases at J, with 10 bases between the two ends. CDR3 residues: CASSSWGANTGELFF. The CDR3 nucleotides read TGTGCCAGCAGCTCCTGGGGGGCGAACACCGGGGAGCTGTTTTTT.

This chain uses TRBV7-3 with TRBJ2-1; 8 nucleotides agree with TRBD2. Germline-derived CDR1 and CDR2 are SGHTA and FQGTGA. V was pared by 2 bases and J by 5 bases, with 5 bases of the junction left unmatched. This CDR3 region has 15 residues. CDR3 coding DNA: TGTGCCAGCAGCTTAGAGTTAGCGGGGAACAATGAGCAGTTCTTC. Protein sequence: CASSLELAGNNEQFF.

This clone was seen only once. V usage is TRBV15 and J usage is TRBJ1-6, with D unclear. The CDR3 spans 14 residues. CDR1 is LNHNV and CDR2 is YYDKDF in the germline V gene (reference sequence). The V gene lost 0 bases and the J gene lost 7 bases, with 7 bases spanning the gap. The CDR3 DNA follows: TGTGCCACCAGCAGAGAGGGCCCCAATTCACCCCTCCACTTT. It yields the protein CATSREGPNSPLHF.

The chain links TRBV5-4 to TRBJ2-5; 7 nucleotides align to TRBD1. The length of the CDR3 is 14 residues. J gave up 5 bases and V 1 base, and 5 bases lay outside the gene matches. CDR1 is SGHNT and CDR2 is YYREEE in the germline V gene (reference sequence). The CDR3 bases are TGTGCCAGCAGCTTGAAAAGGGGGCGGGAGACCCAGTACTTC. Its translation is CASSLKRGRETQYF.

The rearrangement joins TRBV2 to TRBJ1-5; D possibly corresponds to TRBD1 (6 bases). Looked up from germline, CDR1 is SNHLY and CDR2 is FYNNEI. V lost 6 bases and J 3 bases, leaving 15 bases between the germline ends. CDR3 length: 15 amino acids. In DNA, the CDR3 is TGTGCCAGCAGGGCAGAGGGGACAATCAATCAGCCCCAGCATTTT. The encoded protein is CASRAEGTINQPQHF.

This clone was counted once. The V gene is TRBV5-5, the J gene TRBJ1-2; D unresolved. CDR3 size: 15 residues. Germline V gene sequence: CDR1 SGHKS, CDR2 YYEKEE (reference sequence). The V gene lost 0 bases and the J gene lost 8 bases, with 17 bases spanning the gap. CDR3 bases: TGTGCCAGCAGCTTGGGTCGGGGAGGAGGGTACGGCTACACCTTC. This encodes CASSLGRGGGYGYTF.

The chain links TRBV30 to TRBJ2-3; 9 bases line up with TRBD2. Germline lookup yields CDR1 GTSNPN and CDR2 SVGIG (reference sequence). V trimming: 3 bases; J trimming: 1 base; junction bases outside the gene matches: 5. The CDR3 is made up of 15 amino acids. CDR3 loop: CAWSGKRGGTDTQYF. CDR3 DNA sequence: TGTGCCTGGAGCGGTAAGCGGGGGGGCACAGATACGCAGTATTTT.

The J gene is TRBJ2-5, the V gene TRBV6-1, with 13 bases that match TRBD2. The CDR3 runs to 16 residues. Germline V lookup: CDR1 MNHNS, CDR2 SASEGT. The V and J ends lost 2 bases and 4 bases, in that order; junction bases with no gene match: 4. The CDR3 DNA sequence: TGTGCCAGCAGTGAAATGGGACTAGCGGGGCGAGAGACCCAGTACTTC. As protein: CASSEMGLAGRETQYF.

The genes are TRBV3-1 (or the pseudogene TRBV3-2) and TRBJ2-5; 9 bases are a match to TRBD2. Germline loops: CDR1 LGHDT, CDR2 YNNKEL (reference sequence). The CDR3 totals 15 residues. The trim removed 4 bases at V and 4 bases at J, leaving 7 bases unmatched. CDR3 protein: CASSPLRGGVETQYF. The DNA for the CDR3 is TGTGCCAGCAGCCCCCTGCGGGGGGGCGTAGAGACCCAGTACTTC.

The chain joins TRBV27 to TRBJ2-1; maybe TRBD1 (5 bases). The V and J ends lost 1 base and 1 base respectively, with 29 bases between them. The CDR3 has 22 residues. Germline CDR1 is MNHEY and CDR2 is SMNVEV (reference sequence). In DNA, the CDR3 is TGTGCCAGCAGTTTATTATTTGACGGTTGGGTTGCTGGGGCGCGGTCCTACAATGAGCAGTTCTTC. Translating it yields CASSLLFDGWVAGARSYNEQFF.

The J gene is TRBJ1-1, the V gene TRBV3-1 (or the pseudogene TRBV3-2); a possible D gene is TRBD1 (5 bases). In germline, CDR1 is LGHDT, CDR2 YNNKEL (reference sequence). The germline V and J ends were trimmed by 4 bases and 7 bases, with 7 bases remaining between them. This CDR3 is 11 amino acids long. The CDR3 DNA reads TGTGCCAGCAGCCGCGGGGGTGAAGCTTTCTTT. As protein: CASSRGGEAFF.

The V gene is TRBV11-3, the J gene TRBJ2-5; the match to TRBD1 covers 8 bases. There are 15 residues in the CDR3. From germline, CDR1 is SGHNT and CDR2 YENEEA. V shed 1 base, J shed 5 bases, and the junction held 6 bases outside the gene matches. Written as DNA, the CDR3 is TGTGCCAGCAGCTTAGTTTCAGGGGGCGCCGAGACCCAGTACTTC. Amino acids: CASSLVSGGAETQYF.

J is TRBJ1-4 and V is TRBV5-1; 9 positions agree with TRBD1. J was trimmed by 8 bases and V by 5 bases; bases with no gene match: 4. Germline-derived CDR1 and CDR2 are SGHRS and YFSETQ. This CDR3 has 13 residues. DNA of the CDR3: TGCGCCAGCAGGGTGACAGGGGGAGAAAAACTGTTTTTT. Encoded protein: CASRVTGGEKLFF.

CDR3 DNA sequence: TGTGCCAGCACCACGGACAGGGGGTCTACAGATACGCAGTATTTT. It yields the protein CASTTDRGSTDTQYF. The chain combines TRBV6-5 with TRBJ2-3, with 10 positions matching TRBD1. The CDR3 has 15 residues. Germline assignment: CDR1 MNHEY and CDR2 SVGAGI. V lost 7 bases, J lost 3 bases, and 7 bases stayed unmatched.